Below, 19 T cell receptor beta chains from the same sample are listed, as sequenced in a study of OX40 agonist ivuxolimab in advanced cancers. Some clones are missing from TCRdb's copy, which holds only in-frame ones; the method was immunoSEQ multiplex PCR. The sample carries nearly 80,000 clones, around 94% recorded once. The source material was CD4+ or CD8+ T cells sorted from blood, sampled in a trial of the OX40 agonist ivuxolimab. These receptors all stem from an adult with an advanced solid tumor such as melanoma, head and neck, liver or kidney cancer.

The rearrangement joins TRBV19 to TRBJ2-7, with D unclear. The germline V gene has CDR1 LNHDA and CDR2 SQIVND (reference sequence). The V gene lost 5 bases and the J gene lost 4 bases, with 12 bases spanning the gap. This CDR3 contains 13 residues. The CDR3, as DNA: TGTGCCAGTAGTTTAACAAGATCATACGAGCAGTACTTC. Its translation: CASSLTRSYEQYF.

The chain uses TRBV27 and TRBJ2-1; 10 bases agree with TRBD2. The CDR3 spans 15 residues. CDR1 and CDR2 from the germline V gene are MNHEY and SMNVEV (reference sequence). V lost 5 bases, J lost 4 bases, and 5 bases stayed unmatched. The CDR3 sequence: CASSRTSGLYNEQFF. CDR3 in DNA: TGTGCCAGCAGTCGGACTAGCGGATTATACAATGAGCAGTTCTTC.

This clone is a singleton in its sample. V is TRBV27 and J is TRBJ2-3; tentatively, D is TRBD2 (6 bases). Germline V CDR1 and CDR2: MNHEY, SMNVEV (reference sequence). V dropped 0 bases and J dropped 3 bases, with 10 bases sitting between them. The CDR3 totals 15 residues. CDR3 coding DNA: TGTGCCAGCAGTTTATCGGGAGGACTAACAGATACGCAGTATTTT. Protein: CASSLSGGLTDTQYF.

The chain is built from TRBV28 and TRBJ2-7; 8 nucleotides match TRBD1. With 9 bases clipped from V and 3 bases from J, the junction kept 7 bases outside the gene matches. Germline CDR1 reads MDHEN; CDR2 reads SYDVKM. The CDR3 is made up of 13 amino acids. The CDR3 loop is CASSWDRNYEQYF. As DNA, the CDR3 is TGTGCCAGTTCCTGGGACAGGAACTACGAGCAGTACTTC.

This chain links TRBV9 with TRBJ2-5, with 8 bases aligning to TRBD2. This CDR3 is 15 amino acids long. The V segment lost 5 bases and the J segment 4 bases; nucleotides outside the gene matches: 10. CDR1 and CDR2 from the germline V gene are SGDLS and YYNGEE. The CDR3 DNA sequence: TGTGCCAGCAGTTCAACAAGCGGGAGTGGAGAGACCCAGTACTTC. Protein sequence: CASSSTSGSGETQYF.

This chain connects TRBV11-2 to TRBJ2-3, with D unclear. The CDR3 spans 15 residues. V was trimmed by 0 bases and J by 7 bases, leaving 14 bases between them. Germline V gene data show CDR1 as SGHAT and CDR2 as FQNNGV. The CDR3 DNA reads TGTGCCAGCAGCTTAGAAGACTCTAGTTCGTATACGCAGTATTTT. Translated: CASSLEDSSSYTQYF.

CDR3 residues: CASSLLAGGYEQYF. CDR3 in DNA: TGTGCCAGCAGCCTACTAGCGGGGGGCTACGAGCAGTACTTC. The chain employs TRBV27 and TRBJ2-7; 12 bases agree with TRBD2. With V trimmed by 6 bases and J by 3 bases, 3 bases remained unmatched. The CDR3 runs 14 residues. The germline V gene encodes CDR1 MNHEY and CDR2 SMNVEV (reference sequence).

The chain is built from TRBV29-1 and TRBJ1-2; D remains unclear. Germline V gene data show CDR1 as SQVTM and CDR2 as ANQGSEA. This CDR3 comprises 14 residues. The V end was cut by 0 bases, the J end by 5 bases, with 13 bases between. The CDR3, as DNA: TGCAGCGTTGAAGAGGGATTGACCCCTTATGGCTACACCTTC. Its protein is CSVEEGLTPYGYTF.

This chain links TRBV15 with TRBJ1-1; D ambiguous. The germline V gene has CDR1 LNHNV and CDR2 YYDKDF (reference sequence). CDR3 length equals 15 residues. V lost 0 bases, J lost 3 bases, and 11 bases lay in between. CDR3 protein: CATSRDRTDYTEAFF. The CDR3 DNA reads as TGTGCCACCAGCAGAGATCGAACAGACTACACTGAAGCTTTCTTT.

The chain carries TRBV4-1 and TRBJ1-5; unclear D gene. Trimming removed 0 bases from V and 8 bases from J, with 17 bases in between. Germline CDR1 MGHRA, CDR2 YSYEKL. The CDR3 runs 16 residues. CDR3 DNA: TGCGCCAGCAGCCAAGAGGTGCGGGCAGAGGATGAGCCCCAGCATTTT. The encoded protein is CASSQEVRAEDEPQHF.

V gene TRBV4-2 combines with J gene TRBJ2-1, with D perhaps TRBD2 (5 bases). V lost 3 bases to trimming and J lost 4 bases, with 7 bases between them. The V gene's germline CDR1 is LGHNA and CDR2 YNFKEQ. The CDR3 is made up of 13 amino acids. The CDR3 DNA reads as TGTGCCAGCAGCCAGGGAGAGTACAATGAGCAGTTCTTC. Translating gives CASSQGEYNEQFF.

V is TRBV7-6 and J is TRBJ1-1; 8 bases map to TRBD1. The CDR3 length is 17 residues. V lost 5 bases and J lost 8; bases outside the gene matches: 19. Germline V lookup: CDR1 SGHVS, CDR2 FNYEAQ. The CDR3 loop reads CASSIRDRRTPKSEAFF. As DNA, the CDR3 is TGTGCCAGCAGCATAAGGGACAGGAGAACCCCCAAGTCCGAAGCTTTCTTT.

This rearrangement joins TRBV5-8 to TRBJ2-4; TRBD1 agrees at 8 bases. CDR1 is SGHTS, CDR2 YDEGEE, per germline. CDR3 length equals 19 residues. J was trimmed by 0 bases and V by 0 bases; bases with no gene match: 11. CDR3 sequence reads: CASSLGATGDLLAKNIQYF. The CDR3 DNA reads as TGTGCCAGCAGCTTGGGCGCGACAGGGGACCTGTTAGCCAAAAACATTCAGTACTTC.

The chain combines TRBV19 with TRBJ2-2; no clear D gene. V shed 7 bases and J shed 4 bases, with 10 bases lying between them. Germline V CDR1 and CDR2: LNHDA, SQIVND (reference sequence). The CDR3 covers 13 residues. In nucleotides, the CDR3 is TGTGCCAGTACCGCCTCAGGCACCGGGGAGCTGTTTTTT. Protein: CASTASGTGELFF.

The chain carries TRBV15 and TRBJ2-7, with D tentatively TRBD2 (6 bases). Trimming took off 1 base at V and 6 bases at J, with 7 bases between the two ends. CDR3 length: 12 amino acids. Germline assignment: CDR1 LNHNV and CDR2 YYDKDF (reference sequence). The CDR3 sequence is CATSRAGGEQYF. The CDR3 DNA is TGTGCCACCAGCAGAGCCGGGGGCGAGCAGTACTTC.

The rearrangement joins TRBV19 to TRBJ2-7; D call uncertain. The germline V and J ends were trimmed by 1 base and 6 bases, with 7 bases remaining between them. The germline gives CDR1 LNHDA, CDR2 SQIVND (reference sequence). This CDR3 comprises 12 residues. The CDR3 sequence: CASSIGTVEQYF. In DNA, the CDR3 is TGTGCCAGTAGTATAGGAACAGTCGAGCAGTACTTC. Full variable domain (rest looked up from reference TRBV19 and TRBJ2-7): DGGITQSPKYLFRKEGQNVTLSCEQNLNHDAMYWYRQDPGQGLRLIYYSQIVNDFQKGDIAEGYSVSREKKESFPLTVTSAQKNPTAFYLCASSIGTVEQYFGPGTRLTVT.

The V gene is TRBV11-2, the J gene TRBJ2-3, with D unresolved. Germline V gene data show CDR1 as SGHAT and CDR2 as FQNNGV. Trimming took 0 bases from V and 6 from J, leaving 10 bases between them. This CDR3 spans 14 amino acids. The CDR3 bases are TGTGCCAGCAGCTTAGAACAGCCTTGGGATACGCAGTATTTT. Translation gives CASSLEQPWDTQYF.

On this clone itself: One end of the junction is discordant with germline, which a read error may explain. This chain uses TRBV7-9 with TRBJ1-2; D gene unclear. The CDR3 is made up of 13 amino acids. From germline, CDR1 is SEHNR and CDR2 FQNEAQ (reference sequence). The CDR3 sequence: CATRPKSNYGHTF. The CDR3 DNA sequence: TGTGCCACAAGGCCCAAATCGAACTATGGCCACACCTTC. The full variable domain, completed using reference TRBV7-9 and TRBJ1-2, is DTGVSQNPRHKITKRGQNVTFRCDPISEHNRLYWYRQTLGQGPEFLTYFQNEAQLEKSRLLSDRFSAERPKGSFSTLEIQRTEQGDSAMYLCATRPKSNYGHTFGSGTRLTVV.

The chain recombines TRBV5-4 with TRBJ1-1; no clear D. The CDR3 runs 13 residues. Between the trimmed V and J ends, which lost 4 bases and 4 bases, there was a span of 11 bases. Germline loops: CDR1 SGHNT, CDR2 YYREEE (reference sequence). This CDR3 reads CASSLQVSTEAFF. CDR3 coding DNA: TGTGCCAGCAGCCTCCAAGTTAGCACTGAAGCTTTCTTT.